These 8 T cell receptor beta chains were all obtained from the same sample, sequenced in a study of prognosis after radiotherapy for stage I lung cancer. Amplicons of TCR beta CDR3 were generated from genomic DNA by two-round multiplex PCR. Primers specific to each TRBV and TRBJ gene drove first-round PCR. One entry per CDR3 protein, called by TCRdb with MiXCR from the multiplex PCR reads. The profile shows roughly 23,000 distinct CDR3 sequences, approximately 43% of them singletons. Source: PBMCs, taken before or after stereotactic body radiation therapy (not recorded which). All receptors derive from a donor over 45 with non-small cell lung cancer.

The J gene is TRBJ2-3, the V gene TRBV15, with D possibly TRBD2 on 6 matching bases. The CDR3 is 16 residues long. Between the trimmed V and J ends, which lost 1 base and 2 bases, there was a span of 13 bases. Germline V gene lookup returns CDR1 LNHNV and CDR2 YYDKDF (reference sequence). The CDR3 DNA reads as TGTGCCACCAGCAGAGCAAGCGGGTTCAACACAGATACGCAGTATTTT. Translating it yields CATSRASGFNTDTQYF.

The table lists this clonotype with many counts. This chain joins TRBV11-3 and TRBJ2-3, with 8 bases aligning to TRBD1. The CDR3 has 16 amino acids. Trimming took 6 bases from V and 2 from J; bases not matched to a gene: 10. Germline V CDR1 and CDR2: SGHNT, YENEEA. CDR3 sequence (DNA): TGTGCCAGCAGTTCCGGGACAGGTTTGTTCACAGATACGCAGTATTTT. It encodes CASSSGTGLFTDTQYF.

This clonotype has a count of ten or more. This sequence joins TRBV6-4 and TRBJ2-4; TRBD2 matches 7 bases. V was pared by 0 bases and J by 2 bases, with 13 bases of the junction left unmatched. This CDR3 is 19 amino acids long. Germline CDR1 reads MRHNA; CDR2 reads SNTAGT. The CDR3 region is CASSDSGGVGVYPKNIQYF. DNA for the CDR3: TGTGCCAGCAGTGACTCGGGAGGGGTCGGGGTGTATCCCAAAAACATTCAGTACTTC.

The chain joins TRBV6-2 or TRBV6-3 to TRBJ1-2; the D is unclear. Trimming took off 6 bases at V and 3 bases at J, with 14 bases between the two ends. The CDR3 is 14 amino acids. The germline CDR1 and CDR2 sequences are MNHEY and SVGEGT. CDR3 in amino acids: CASSHRRVDYGYTF. The CDR3 DNA is TGTGCCAGCAGCCACCGTCGCGTCGACTATGGCTACACCTTC.

This clonotype has a count of ten or more. The chain recombines TRBV20-1 with TRBJ2-1, with 10 positions matching TRBD2. The V and J ends lost 1 base and 6 bases, in that order; junction bases with no gene match: 6. The CDR3 is 15 amino acids. Germline V gene data show CDR1 as DFQATT and CDR2 as SNEGSKA (reference sequence). The CDR3 loop is CSARAFLAGANEQFF. The DNA of the CDR3 is TGCAGTGCTAGAGCCTTTCTAGCGGGAGCCAATGAGCAGTTCTTC.

This clonotype was recorded many times. Here the CDR3 reads CASSSGSGSSYEQYF. Written as DNA, the CDR3 is TGTGCCAGCAGTTCTGGTAGCGGGAGTTCGTACGAGCAGTACTTC. This sequence joins TRBV12-3 or TRBV12-4 and TRBJ2-7; 9 nucleotides match TRBD2. Trimming removed 4 bases from V and 4 bases from J; junction bases left unmatched: 8. The CDR3 totals 15 residues.

There are many counts of this clonotype. The genes are TRBV29-1 and TRBJ1-5; D uncertain. Trimming pared 3 bases from V and 3 bases from J, leaving 12 bases between. The CDR3 spans 14 residues. From germline, CDR1 is SQVTM and CDR2 ANQGSEA. CDR3 region: CSVDPARDNQPQHF. CDR3 bases: TGCAGCGTTGACCCGGCGAGGGACAATCAGCCCCAGCATTTT.

V is TRBV11-3 and J is TRBJ2-2; 7 bases line up with TRBD2. This CDR3 is built from 16 residues. Germline V gives CDR1 SGHNT, CDR2 YENEEA. V lost 3 bases, J lost 5 bases, and 9 bases stayed unmatched. The CDR3 loop reads CASSLSNWGGTGELFF. In nucleotides, the CDR3 is TGTGCCAGCAGCTTGAGTAACTGGGGAGGGACCGGGGAGCTGTTTTTT.